This T cell receptor beta chain originates from a study of T cell repertoires in cytomegalovirus infection. Study details: CMV infection and matching HLA type were both indicated by public TCR beta signatures. Study findings and constraints: Identification of carriers of CMV plus the relevant HLA was achieved through cumulative public TCR beta family frequency. HLA-C-restricted CMV clonotypes gave the most frequent clonotype in two of eight donors.

Germline assignment: CDR1 MDHEN and CDR2 SYDVKM. The CDR3 is made up of 13 amino acids. Deletions cut 6 bases from V and 7 bases from J, with 10 bases between. MiXCR, applied by TCRdb to the reads, yields one record per CDR3 protein. The table shows some 180,000 distinct CDR3 sequences, with about 17% occurring only once. This clonotype was detected a few times. Antigen specificity is unknown. The chain recombines TRBV28 with TRBJ1-6; D not certain. Material: CD8+ T cells from PBMCs. The source of this sequence is a human donor in good health (CMV status not recorded). Some clones in this sample may be carry-over from other donors' samples. Here the CDR3 reads CASSPPSNSPLHF. CDR3 DNA: TGTGCCAGCAGCCCCCCGTCGAATTCACCCCTCCACTTT.